The 30 T cell receptor beta chains below come from one sample, sequenced in a study of shared clonotypes between healthy human individuals. Sequenced by immunoSEQ multiplex PCR; TCRdb stores in-frame clones only, minus some. The sample includes 190,000 or so clones, around 63% seen only once; the top ten take under 11%. Specimen: memory CD4+ T cells sorted from blood. Subset denoted: CD45RA-negative fraction. These receptors all come from a man aged 30 to 45 in good health.

The chain is built from TRBV11-2 and TRBJ2-7; 9 bases are shared with TRBD1. Germline V CDR1 and CDR2: SGHAT, FQNNGV. After removal of 8 bases from V and 0 bases from J, the junction contained 11 bases not matched to a gene. The CDR3 has 16 amino acids. CDR3 loop: CASLGQGPDSSYEQYF. CDR3 bases: TGTGCCAGCTTGGGACAGGGCCCTGATAGCTCCTACGAGCAGTACTTC.

V and J are TRBV6-6 and TRBJ2-5, with D unclear. This CDR3 is 13 amino acids long. The germline CDR1 and CDR2 sequences are MNHNY and SVGAGI (reference sequence). The germline V and J ends were trimmed by 7 bases and 3 bases, with 12 bases remaining between them. CDR3 coding DNA: TGTGCCAGCACCTTTACACTGGAAGAGACCCAGTACTTC. Amino acids: CASTFTLEETQYF.

The chain is built from TRBV6-1 and TRBJ2-2, with D possibly matching TRBD1 (6 bases). Trimming left V 5 bases short and J 6 bases short, with 16 bases between. Per germline, CDR1 MNHNS and CDR2 SASEGT. This CDR3 has 15 amino acids. Here the CDR3 reads CASSWGRRNAGELFF. CDR3 nucleotide sequence: TGTGCCAGCAGTTGGGGGCGGCGAAATGCCGGGGAGCTGTTTTTT.

This clone came up a few times. The chain couples TRBV7-8 to TRBJ2-5; D call uncertain. Germline V gene sequence: CDR1 SGHVS, CDR2 FQNEAQ. V was cut by 2 bases and J by 7 bases, with 14 bases left in between. The CDR3 consists of 14 residues. Written as DNA, the CDR3 is TGTGCCAGCAGCTTAACGGACCAGTTTGCGACCCAGTACTTC. Amino acid sequence: CASSLTDQFATQYF.

This chain links TRBV5-5 with TRBJ2-7; perhaps TRBD2 as D (5 bases). The CDR3 is 13 residues long. Germline CDR1 and CDR2: SGHKS and YYEKEE (reference sequence). Trimming stripped 0 bases from V and 6 bases from J, with 10 bases between. CDR3 in amino acids: CASSLVVRVEQYF. The CDR3 DNA sequence: TGTGCCAGCAGCTTGGTTGTGAGGGTCGAGCAGTACTTC. Full variable domain (remainder filled in from reference TRBV5-5 and TRBJ2-7): DAGVTQSPTHLIKTRGQQVTLRCSPISGHKSVSWYQQVLGQGPQFIFQYYEKEERGRGNFPDRFSARQFPNYSSELNVNALLLGDSALYLCASSLVVRVEQYFGPGTRLTVT.

Note on this clone: Within the sample, other DNA sequences also encode this same CDR3. The V and J genes are TRBV29-1 and TRBJ1-1, with 8 bases fitting TRBD1. The trim removed 6 bases at V and 0 bases at J, leaving 3 bases unmatched. This CDR3 is 13 amino acids long. Germline V gene lookup returns CDR1 SQVTM and CDR2 ANQGSEA. The CDR3 nucleotides read TGCAGCGTGGGACAGGACATGAACACTGAAGCTTTCTTT. Translation: CSVGQDMNTEAFF.

The chain has TRBV2 and TRBJ2-1, with no clear D. The CDR3 covers 14 residues. The V gene's germline CDR1 is SNHLY and CDR2 FYNNEI. Trimming cost V 7 bases and J 2 bases, with 12 bases left between them. The CDR3 loop is CASTPLQTYNEQFF. The CDR3 bases are TGTGCCAGCACCCCTTTACAGACCTACAATGAGCAGTTCTTC.

This clone was seen only once. The chain has TRBV29-1 and TRBJ1-1; D is ambiguous. The V end was cut by 0 bases, the J end by 1 base, with 6 bases between. CDR3 length equals 13 residues. Germline CDR1 SQVTM, CDR2 ANQGSEA. CDR3 bases: TGCAGCGTTGAAGAATGGCCGAACACTGAAGCTTTCTTT. Translation gives CSVEEWPNTEAFF.

This clone was observed a handful of times. The chain links TRBV5-4 to TRBJ2-3, with D maybe TRBD2 (7 bases). The CDR3 covers 16 residues. V was shortened by 0 bases and J by 2 bases, with 13 bases between the two germline ends. In germline, CDR1 is SGHNT, CDR2 YYREEE (reference sequence). In DNA form, the CDR3 reads TGTGCCAGCAGCTTGGTACGCGGGGGCCCCACAGATACGCAGTATTTT. This codes for CASSLVRGGPTDTQYF. Variable domain in full (rest from reference TRBV5-4 and TRBJ2-3): ETGVTQSPTHLIKTRGQQVTLRCSSQSGHNTVSWYQQALGQGPQFIFQYYREEENGRGNFPPRFSGLQFPNYSSELNVNALELDDSALYLCASSLVRGGPTDTQYFGPGTRLTVL.

In this sample, this clone turned up many times. The V gene is TRBV5-1, the J gene TRBJ2-2, with TRBD1 as a possible D gene (6 bases). The V end lost 4 bases, the J end lost 3 bases, and 13 bases lay between the germline ends. Germline values: CDR1 SGHRS, CDR2 YFSETQ. The CDR3 consists of 15 residues. The chain's CDR3 is CASSPRQADTGELFF. As DNA, the CDR3 is TGCGCCAGCAGCCCACGACAGGCGGACACCGGGGAGCTGTTTTTT. Full variable domain (missing parts from reference TRBV5-1 and TRBJ2-2): KAGVTQTPRYLIKTRGQQVTLSCSPISGHRSVSWYQQTPGQGLQFLFEYFSETQRNKGNFPGRFSGRQFSNSRSEMNVSTLELGDSALYLCASSPRQADTGELFFGEGSRLTVL.

The J gene is TRBJ2-1, the V gene TRBV7-9; TRBD2 aligns across 7 bases. V gave up 8 bases and J gave up 10 bases; unmatched junction bases: 5. The CDR3 spans 11 residues. The germline V gene encodes CDR1 SEHNR and CDR2 FQNEAQ (reference sequence). This CDR3 is CASQRDGEQFF. As DNA, the CDR3 is TGTGCCAGCCAGCGGGACGGGGAGCAGTTCTTC.

J is TRBJ2-7 and V is TRBV28; no firm D call. The CDR3 covers 13 residues. The germline V gene encodes CDR1 MDHEN and CDR2 SYDVKM. V was clipped by 5 bases and J by 6 bases, with 14 bases between them. The CDR3: CASSRRAGSEQYF. In DNA, the CDR3 is TGTGCCAGCAGTCGCCGGGCCGGCAGCGAGCAGTACTTC.

V usage is TRBV5-1 and J usage is TRBJ2-1; possibly TRBD1 for D (5 bases). Trimming shortened V by 4 bases and J by 8 bases, and 10 bases separated the two germline ends. CDR1 is SGHRS, CDR2 YFSETQ, per germline. The CDR3 spans 12 residues. This chain's CDR3 is CASSPWGDEQFF. As DNA, the CDR3 is TGCGCCAGCAGCCCCTGGGGCGATGAGCAGTTCTTC. Combining the CDR3 with reference TRBV5-1 and TRBJ2-1 gives the whole variable domain KAGVTQTPRYLIKTRGQQVTLSCSPISGHRSVSWYQQTPGQGLQFLFEYFSETQRNKGNFPGRFSGRQFSNSRSEMNVSTLELGDSALYLCASSPWGDEQFFGPGTRLTVL.

The chain has TRBV10-3 and TRBJ1-4, with unresolved D. The germline V gene has CDR1 ENHRY and CDR2 SYGVKD. The CDR3 sequence is 13 residues long. Trimming removed 4 bases at V and 3 bases at J, with 6 bases between. This CDR3 reads CAISGGSNEKLFF. For the CDR3, the DNA is TGTGCCATCAGTGGGGGATCTAATGAAAAACTGTTTTTT.

This sequence joins TRBV5-6 and TRBJ1-5; perhaps TRBD1 as D (6 bases). CDR3 length equals 18 residues. V was trimmed by 4 bases and J by 0 bases, leaving 20 bases between them. Germline V gene data show CDR1 as SGHDT and CDR2 as YYEEEE. CDR3 loop: CASSPVGAPSYSNQPQHF. DNA of the CDR3: TGTGCCAGCAGCCCTGTGGGGGCACCTAGTTATAGCAATCAGCCCCAGCATTTT.

This clone appeared a few times. The V and J genes are TRBV27 and TRBJ1-5; TRBD1 matches at 7 bases. J lost 3 bases, V lost 5 bases, and 4 bases had no gene match. This CDR3 contains 14 residues. Germline CDR1 reads MNHEY; CDR2 reads SMNVEV (reference sequence). Here the CDR3 reads CASSLTGINQPQHF. In nucleotides, the CDR3 is TGTGCCAGCAGTCTGACAGGGATCAATCAGCCCCAGCATTTT.

The chain employs TRBV7-2 and TRBJ2-2; D remains ambiguous. From germline, CDR1 is SGHTA and CDR2 FQGNSA. V gave up 3 bases and J gave up 6 bases, with 5 bases separating them. The CDR3 covers 12 residues. The CDR3 DNA reads TGTGCCAGCAGCTTGCGTCCCGGGGAGCTGTTTTTT. Translation: CASSLRPGELFF.

This sequence joins TRBV4-3 and TRBJ2-5, with D possibly matching TRBD1 (5 bases). V was shortened by 0 bases and J by 5 bases, with 10 bases between the two germline ends. The CDR3 sequence is 14 residues long. CDR1 LGHNA and CDR2 YSLEER come from the germline V gene. DNA of the CDR3: TGCGCCAGCAGCCAAGATGTGCAGGGCGAGACCCAGTACTTC. Amino acid sequence: CASSQDVQGETQYF.

This clone was detected a few times. The chain uses TRBV27 and TRBJ1-2; perhaps TRBD1 as D (6 bases). Trimming stripped 3 bases from V and 8 bases from J, with 13 bases between. Per germline, CDR1 MNHEY and CDR2 SMNVEV (reference sequence). This CDR3 spans 13 amino acids. CDR3 loop: CASSFPQGLGYTF. Written as DNA, the CDR3 is TGTGCCAGCAGTTTCCCCCAGGGGCTAGGCTACACCTTC.

The chain is built from TRBV5-1 and TRBJ2-2; the D gene is possibly TRBD2 (6 bases). The CDR3 is 14 residues long. The germline V gene encodes CDR1 SGHRS and CDR2 YFSETQ. V was pared by 0 bases and J by 4 bases, with 7 bases between. The CDR3 is CASSLAGVTGELFF. CDR3 DNA sequence: TGCGCCAGCAGCTTGGCGGGGGTCACCGGGGAGCTGTTTTTT.

V is TRBV2 and J is TRBJ2-5; 8 bases are a match to TRBD1. The ends lost 7 bases at V and 5 bases at J; junction bases unmatched: 3. Germline-derived CDR1 and CDR2 are SNHLY and FYNNEI. The CDR3 sequence is 12 residues long. CDR3 region: CASTRQGETQYF. DNA for the CDR3: TGTGCCAGCACAAGACAGGGGGAGACCCAGTACTTC.

As DNA, the CDR3 is TGTGCCAGCAGCTTAGTTGGTAGCACAGCTAGCACAGATACGCAGTATTTT. Residues: CASSLVGSTASTDTQYF. This chain links TRBV7-9 with TRBJ2-3; D is unresolved. Germline-derived CDR1 and CDR2 are SEHNR and FQNEAQ (reference sequence). The V and J ends lost 1 base and 0 bases respectively, with 14 bases between them. The CDR3 has 17 amino acids.

This clone was picked up a small number of times. The chain has TRBV18 and TRBJ2-5, with 14 bases matching TRBD2. Trimming at V came to 5 bases and at J to 4 bases, leaving 3 bases not matched to a gene. The CDR3 covers 15 residues. Germline assignment: CDR1 KGHSH and CDR2 LQKENI. In DNA, the CDR3 is TGTGCCAGCTCAGGAGGGACTAGCGGGAGAGAGACCCAGTACTTC. It encodes CASSGGTSGRETQYF.

The rearrangement joins TRBV11-2 to TRBJ2-3, with D perhaps TRBD1 (7 bases). The CDR3 runs to 15 residues. Germline values: CDR1 SGHAT, CDR2 FQNNGV. V dropped 4 bases and J dropped 5 bases, with 16 bases sitting between them. The DNA of the CDR3 is TGTGCCAGCAGCTCCAGGACAGGAGGGAGAGATACGCAGTATTTT. It codes for CASSSRTGGRDTQYF.

The chain employs TRBV4-1 and TRBJ1-2; no clear D gene. Deletions cut 0 bases from V and 7 bases from J, with 15 bases between. Germline V gene data show CDR1 as MGHRA and CDR2 as YSYEKL. The CDR3 totals 15 residues. The CDR3, as DNA: TGCGCCAGCAGCCAAGACGGACGGTTCAGTGGTGGCTACACCTTC. It specifies CASSQDGRFSGGYTF.

The chain combines TRBV11-3 with TRBJ2-3; 8 bases agree with TRBD2. CDR1 and CDR2 from the germline V gene are SGHNT and YENEEA. V trimming: 0 bases; J trimming: 2 bases; junction bases outside the gene matches: 1. CDR3 length equals 15 residues. The CDR3 is CASSLDSGTTDTQYF. DNA of the CDR3: TGTGCCAGCAGCTTAGATAGCGGGACCACAGATACGCAGTATTTT.

The V gene is TRBV7-2, the J gene TRBJ2-1; D ambiguous. The germline V and J ends were trimmed by 5 bases and 0 bases, with 8 bases remaining between them. This CDR3 has 14 residues. In germline, CDR1 is SGHTA, CDR2 FQGNSA. In DNA form, the CDR3 reads TGTGCCAGCAGCCCCCTCGTCTCCTACAATGAGCAGTTCTTC. As protein: CASSPLVSYNEQFF. The complete variable domain, with remaining parts taken from reference TRBV7-2 and TRBJ2-1, reads GAGVSQSPSNKVTEKGKDVELRCDPISGHTALYWYRQSLGQGLEFLIYFQGNSAPDKSGLPSDRFSAERTGGSVSTLTIQRTQQEDSAVYLCASSPLVSYNEQFFGPGTRLTVL.

The rearrangement joins TRBV28 to TRBJ1-1, with unresolved D. Trimming stripped 9 bases from V and 6 bases from J, with 23 bases between. Per the germline V gene, CDR1 is MDHEN and CDR2 is SYDVKM. The CDR3 is made up of 15 amino acids. The CDR3 spells CASILRGRGSAEAFF. Written as DNA, the CDR3 is TGTGCCAGTATCTTAAGAGGGCGGGGAAGCGCTGAAGCTTTCTTT.

The CDR3 sequence: CASSRDRAGDNEQFF. The CDR3 bases are TGTGCCAGCAGCCGGGACAGGGCAGGGGATAATGAGCAGTTCTTC. J is TRBJ2-1 and V is TRBV5-4; 9 bases match TRBD1. The CDR3 is made up of 15 amino acids. The V gene's germline CDR1 is SGHNT and CDR2 YYREEE (reference sequence). Trimming removed 4 bases from V and 7 bases from J; junction bases left unmatched: 9.

This chain links TRBV7-3 with TRBJ2-2; D gene unclear. Germline V CDR1 and CDR2: SGHTA, FQGTGA. The V end was cut by 5 bases, the J end by 5 bases, with 12 bases between. The length of the CDR3 is 14 residues. The CDR3 nucleotides read TGTGCCAGCAGCGTACAGCCGCTTACCGGGGAGCTGTTTTTT. The encoded protein is CASSVQPLTGELFF.